The 32 T cell receptor beta chains in this list originate from one sample, sequenced in a study of shared clonotypes between healthy human individuals. Assay: immunoSEQ multiplex PCR; the TCRdb copy retains only in-frame clones and omits some. The table records more than 2,000,000 clones, 85% to 95% of them present only once. Sequenced: naive CD4+ T cells from PBMCs. Subset in this sample: CD45RA+ positively selected. Receptors were obtained from a man between 18 and 29 years old in good health. Some clones in this sample may be carry-over from other donors' samples.

The genes are TRBV21-1 and TRBJ2-1; the D call TRBD1 from the table was never checked on the DNA. TRBV21-1 is deemed a pseudogene. The CDR3 runs 15 residues. Here the CDR3 DNA reads TGTGCCAGCAGCTGCCGGGACAGGGGTTCGGATGAGCAGTTCTTC. This encodes CASSCRDRGSDEQFF.

The genes are TRBV5-1 and TRBJ1-1; D is ambiguous. V was pared by 3 bases and J by 6 bases, with 15 bases between. Germline CDR1 and CDR2: SGHRS and YFSETQ. The CDR3 consists of 14 residues. CDR3 sequence: CASSSVGPQSEAFF. As DNA, the CDR3 is TGCGCCAGCAGCTCCGTAGGCCCCCAGTCTGAAGCTTTCTTT.

This sequence joins TRBV7-9 and TRBJ1-1; D may be TRBD1 (6 bases). V lost 3 bases and J 1 base, leaving 18 bases between the germline ends. The germline gives CDR1 SEHNR, CDR2 FQNEAQ (reference sequence). The CDR3 loop spans 17 amino acids. The CDR3 DNA follows: TGTGCCAGCAGCTTGGGAGGGGTTTGGACAGAGAACACTGAAGCTTTCTTT. This translates into CASSLGGVWTENTEAFF.

As for this clone: Other DNA sequences in this specimen translate into the identical CDR3. The chain employs TRBV5-8 and TRBJ1-2; D is unclear. The CDR3 is 12 amino acids. From germline, CDR1 is SGHTS and CDR2 YDEGEE. Trimming left V 2 bases short and J 5 bases short, with 7 bases between. The CDR3 is CASSFDPYGYTF. CDR3 coding DNA: TGTGCCAGCAGCTTTGATCCTTATGGCTACACCTTC.

V is TRBV4-2 and J is TRBJ2-1, with 7 bases that match TRBD2. V shed 0 bases and J 4 bases; nucleotides not matched to a gene: 9. This CDR3 comprises 17 residues. The germline V gene encodes CDR1 LGHNA and CDR2 YNFKEQ. The CDR3 bases are TGTGCCAGCAGCCAAGAAGGGGCTAGCGGTCCATACAATGAGCAGTTCTTC. Translation gives CASSQEGASGPYNEQFF.

The gene calls are TRBV18 and TRBJ2-6; D remains unclear. Germline CDR1 KGHSH, CDR2 LQKENI. The CDR3 has 15 amino acids. V was cut by 2 bases and J by 0 bases, with 5 bases left in between. CDR3 coding DNA: TGTGCCAGCTCACCAGGTGACTCTGGGGCCAACGTCCTGACTTTC. This sequence encodes CASSPGDSGANVLTF.

The chain combines TRBV6-6 with TRBJ2-7; 8 bases fit TRBD1. V was clipped by 0 bases and J by 4 bases; unmatched bases: 8. CDR1 is MNHNY and CDR2 is SVGAGI in the germline V gene (reference sequence). The CDR3 is 16 amino acids. The CDR3 here is CASSYSRQGNRYEQYF. CDR3 in DNA: TGTGCCAGCAGTTACTCGAGACAGGGGAATAGGTACGAGCAGTACTTC.

The CDR3 coding sequence is TGCGCCAGCAGCTTGGTACCCATAGTAGCGGGAGGTATTGAGACCCAGTACTTC. It encodes CASSLVPIVAGGIETQYF. The gene calls are TRBV5-1 and TRBJ2-5, with 10 bases fitting TRBD2. CDR1 is SGHRS and CDR2 is YFSETQ in the germline V gene. The J segment lost 5 bases and the V segment lost 0 bases, leaving 13 bases of the junction unmatched. The CDR3 has 18 amino acids.

CDR3 protein: CASSQTNGDRVEAFF. The DNA for the CDR3 is TGTGCCAGCTCACAAACGAATGGGGACAGGGTTGAAGCTTTCTTT. This chain joins TRBV18 and TRBJ1-1, with 9 bases aligning to TRBD1. The trim removed 4 bases at V and 7 bases at J, leaving 10 bases unmatched. The CDR3 has 15 residues. Germline V gives CDR1 KGHSH, CDR2 LQKENI.

This chain connects TRBV28 to TRBJ1-1; a weak D match, TRBD1 (5 bases). The CDR3 runs 13 residues. Germline CDR1 is MDHEN and CDR2 is SYDVKM. The V and J ends lost 5 bases and 6 bases respectively, with 13 bases between them. Here the CDR3 reads CASSPRQLPEAFF. The CDR3 bases are TGTGCCAGCAGTCCCCGACAGCTACCTGAAGCTTTCTTT. Full variable domain (outside the CDR3, taken from reference TRBV28 and TRBJ1-1): DVKVTQSSRYLVKRTGEKVFLECVQDMDHENMFWYRQDPGLGLRLIYFSYDVKMKEKGDIPEGYSVSREKKERFSLILESASTNQTSMYLCASSPRQLPEAFFGQGTRLTVV.

The V gene is TRBV27, the J gene TRBJ1-1; a weak D match, TRBD1 (5 bases). Germline lookup yields CDR1 MNHEY and CDR2 SMNVEV (reference sequence). The CDR3 is 18 amino acids. V shed 5 bases and J shed 0 bases, with 22 bases lying between them. The CDR3 spells CASSTIRDPRALNTEAFF. CDR3 nucleotide sequence: TGTGCCAGCAGTACGATCCGGGACCCAAGAGCCCTGAACACTGAAGCTTTCTTT.

This clone was seen only once. The chain uses TRBV29-1 and TRBJ2-1; D is ambiguous. The CDR3 spans 13 residues. CDR1 and CDR2 from the germline V gene are SQVTM and ANQGSEA. The V end lost 6 bases, the J end lost 8 bases, and 17 bases lay between the germline ends. The CDR3 region has the DNA TGCAGCGTAAAGAACTTCCTTACGGATGAGCAGTTCTTC. Translation gives CSVKNFLTDEQFF.

The J gene is TRBJ1-2, the V gene TRBV19, with 9 bases identical to TRBD1. The germline gives CDR1 LNHDA, CDR2 SQIVND (reference sequence). The J segment lost 7 bases and the V segment lost 5 bases, leaving 8 bases of the junction unmatched. The CDR3 loop spans 14 amino acids. The CDR3 loop reads CASSPTGTGSGYTF. CDR3 coding DNA: TGTGCCAGTAGTCCTACCGGGACAGGGTCTGGCTACACCTTC.

The rearrangement uses TRBV4-1 and TRBJ2-2; D is unclear. V was trimmed by 4 bases and J by 8 bases, leaving 8 bases between them. In germline, CDR1 is MGHRA, CDR2 YSYEKL. The CDR3 is 12 residues long. CDR3 sequence reads: CASSPRVGELFF. The CDR3 region has the DNA TGCGCCAGCAGCCCTCGAGTTGGGGAGCTGTTTTTT.

The chain recombines TRBV7-9 with TRBJ2-5, with 8 bases fitting TRBD2. J gave up 6 bases and V 5 bases, and 17 bases lay outside the gene matches. CDR3 length: 17 residues. From germline, CDR1 is SEHNR and CDR2 FQNEAQ (reference sequence). The CDR3 spells CASSKTRGREAWKTQYF. The CDR3 region has the DNA TGTGCCAGCAGCAAAACCCGGGGGCGGGAGGCCTGGAAGACCCAGTACTTC.

The J gene is TRBJ2-2, the V gene TRBV5-1, with TRBD1 as a possible D gene (6 bases). Germline V gives CDR1 SGHRS, CDR2 YFSETQ. The CDR3 is 17 residues long. V lost 4 bases to trimming and J lost 1 base, with 17 bases between them. The CDR3 sequence: CASSLNPTGLNTGELFF. The CDR3 region has the DNA TGCGCCAGCAGCCTAAACCCCACAGGGTTGAACACCGGGGAGCTGTTTTTT.

The chain recombines TRBV6-5 with TRBJ2-1; TRBD2 matches at 11 bases. There are 15 residues in the CDR3. V gave up 6 bases and J gave up 9 bases; unmatched junction bases: 10. Germline loops: CDR1 MNHEY, CDR2 SVGAGI. In DNA, the CDR3 is TGTGCCAGCAGGCTCATAGCGGGAGGGCCAGGTGAGCAGTTCTTC. Its translation: CASRLIAGGPGEQFF.

This clone was counted once. The sample carries other DNA sequences with the same CDR3. The rearrangement joins TRBV5-1 to TRBJ2-7; possible D gene TRBD2, 5 bases. Deletions cut 2 bases from V and 0 bases from J, with 9 bases between. The CDR3 totals 14 residues. Germline V gene sequence: CDR1 SGHRS, CDR2 YFSETQ. Here the CDR3 reads CASSFERASYEQYF. The CDR3 DNA is TGCGCCAGCAGCTTTGAGAGGGCCTCCTACGAGCAGTACTTC.

The chain employs TRBV6-1 and TRBJ1-2; D unresolved. Trimming took off 2 bases at V and 7 bases at J, with 14 bases between the two ends. This CDR3 is 14 amino acids long. CDR1 and CDR2 (germline): MNHNS, SASEGT. The CDR3 DNA reads TGTGCCAGCAGTGAAATAAGAAGGGATGGTGGCTACACCTTC. It yields the protein CASSEIRRDGGYTF.

The V call is TRBV6-6, the J call TRBJ1-2, with TRBD1 as a possible D gene (6 bases). V was cut by 0 bases and J by 7 bases, with 12 bases left in between. The CDR3 is made up of 14 amino acids. In germline, CDR1 is MNHNY, CDR2 SVGAGI (reference sequence). The CDR3 nucleotides read TGTGCCAGCAGTTACTCAACGGGGGCGTCTGGCTACACCTTC. Encoded protein: CASSYSTGASGYTF.

V and J are TRBV4-2 and TRBJ1-1; maybe TRBD1 (5 bases). V gave up 1 base and J gave up 6 bases, with 12 bases separating them. Germline V CDR1 and CDR2: LGHNA, YNFKEQ. This CDR3 has 14 residues. This chain's CDR3 is CASSQGQGGPEAFF. The CDR3 nucleotides are TGTGCCAGCAGCCAAGGGCAGGGTGGGCCTGAAGCTTTCTTT.

In its sample, this clone was seen a few times. Other nucleotide sequences from this sample produce the same CDR3. V gene TRBV2 combines with J gene TRBJ1-4; tentative D call: TRBD1 (5 bases). The CDR3 has 15 residues. Trimming took off 1 base at V and 0 bases at J, with 6 bases between the two ends. Germline values: CDR1 SNHLY, CDR2 FYNNEI. The CDR3 loop is CASSEGGATNEKLFF. The CDR3 nucleotides read TGTGCCAGCAGTGAAGGGGGCGCAACTAATGAAAAACTGTTTTTT.

This chain links TRBV6-5 with TRBJ2-5; 8 nucleotides align to TRBD1. Germline CDR1 and CDR2: MNHEY and SVGAGI. This CDR3 is built from 14 residues. The ends lost 6 bases at V and 4 bases at J; junction bases unmatched: 7. The CDR3 bases are TGTGCCAGCAGCCTCGGGACAGGAGGAGAGACCCAGTACTTC. It codes for CASSLGTGGETQYF.

Remarks on this clone: The same CDR3 also results from other DNA sequences found in this sample. The chain is built from TRBV11-2 and TRBJ2-5; 7 positions match TRBD2. Germline CDR1 is SGHAT and CDR2 is FQNNGV. This CDR3 region has 14 residues. Unmatched junction bases numbered 8, after V lost 5 bases and J lost 5 bases. The CDR3 DNA is TGTGCCAGCAGCCGCGGGAGTAGAGGGGAGACCCAGTACTTC. Translating gives CASSRGSRGETQYF.

This clone was seen a single time. Other DNA sequences in this sample translate to the same CDR3. The rearrangement uses TRBV6-5 and TRBJ1-2; possibly TRBD1 for D (5 bases). The V gene's germline CDR1 is MNHEY and CDR2 SVGAGI. V gave up 0 bases and J gave up 4 bases, with 6 bases separating them. The CDR3 spans 13 residues. DNA of the CDR3: TGTGCCAGCAGTTACTCGCAGGGCTATGGCTACACCTTC. Translation: CASSYSQGYGYTF.

The chain recombines TRBV7-9 with TRBJ2-1; 14 positions match TRBD2. V lost 3 bases, J lost 10 bases, and 8 bases stayed unmatched. Looked up from germline, CDR1 is SEHNR and CDR2 is FQNEAQ (reference sequence). The CDR3 consists of 16 residues. The CDR3 protein is CASSLGGLAGVREQFF. The CDR3 DNA reads as TGTGCCAGCAGCTTGGGGGGACTAGCGGGAGTGAGGGAGCAGTTCTTC.

The rearrangement joins TRBV5-1 to TRBJ2-3; possibly TRBD2 for D (5 bases). Germline loops: CDR1 SGHRS, CDR2 YFSETQ. With 1 base removed from V and 0 bases from J, the gap between germline ends came to 9 bases. The CDR3 totals 15 residues. CDR3 nucleotide sequence: TGCGCCAGCAGCTTGAGAGGGCGGAGCACAGATACGCAGTATTTT. This sequence encodes CASSLRGRSTDTQYF.

The chain has TRBV28 and TRBJ1-3; no definite D call. The CDR3 has 13 residues. Germline V gene sequence: CDR1 MDHEN, CDR2 SYDVKM. V was cut by 7 bases and J by 3 bases, with 10 bases left in between. CDR3 sequence: CASMVVSGNTIYF. The DNA of the CDR3 is TGTGCCAGCATGGTGGTGAGTGGAAACACCATATATTTT.

J is TRBJ2-1 and V is TRBV7-9; TRBD1 matches at 7 bases. The trim removed 4 bases at V and 12 bases at J, leaving 15 bases unmatched. The CDR3 spans 15 residues. Per the germline V gene, CDR1 is SEHNR and CDR2 is FQNEAQ (reference sequence). The CDR3 is CASSSYDTKQGTQFF. DNA for the CDR3: TGTGCCAGCAGCTCGTATGATACTAAACAGGGGACGCAGTTCTTC.

This chain links TRBV27 with TRBJ2-2; 8 positions match TRBD1. The CDR3 sequence is 15 residues long. J lost 4 bases, V lost 5 bases, and 6 bases had no gene match. The germline V gene encodes CDR1 MNHEY and CDR2 SMNVEV (reference sequence). CDR3 region: CASSPVDRATGELFF. DNA for the CDR3: TGTGCCAGCAGTCCCGTGGACAGGGCCACCGGGGAGCTGTTTTTT.

The rearrangement links TRBV20-1 to TRBJ2-1; D gene uncertain. In germline, CDR1 is DFQATT, CDR2 SNEGSKA (reference sequence). V gave up 5 bases and J gave up 10 bases, with 12 bases separating them. The CDR3 is 11 residues long. The CDR3 region is CSACVLHEQFF. CDR3 sequence (DNA): TGCAGTGCTTGCGTTCTCCACGAGCAGTTCTTC.

Note on this clone: This sample includes further DNA sequences coding for the same CDR3. V gene TRBV18 combines with J gene TRBJ2-7; 10 bases agree with TRBD1. In germline, CDR1 is KGHSH, CDR2 LQKENI. Trimming removed 6 bases from V and 1 base from J; junction bases left unmatched: 6. This CDR3 is 15 amino acids long. CDR3 loop: CASSPGTGESYEQYF. In DNA, the CDR3 is TGTGCCAGCTCGCCCGGGACAGGGGAATCCTACGAGCAGTACTTC.